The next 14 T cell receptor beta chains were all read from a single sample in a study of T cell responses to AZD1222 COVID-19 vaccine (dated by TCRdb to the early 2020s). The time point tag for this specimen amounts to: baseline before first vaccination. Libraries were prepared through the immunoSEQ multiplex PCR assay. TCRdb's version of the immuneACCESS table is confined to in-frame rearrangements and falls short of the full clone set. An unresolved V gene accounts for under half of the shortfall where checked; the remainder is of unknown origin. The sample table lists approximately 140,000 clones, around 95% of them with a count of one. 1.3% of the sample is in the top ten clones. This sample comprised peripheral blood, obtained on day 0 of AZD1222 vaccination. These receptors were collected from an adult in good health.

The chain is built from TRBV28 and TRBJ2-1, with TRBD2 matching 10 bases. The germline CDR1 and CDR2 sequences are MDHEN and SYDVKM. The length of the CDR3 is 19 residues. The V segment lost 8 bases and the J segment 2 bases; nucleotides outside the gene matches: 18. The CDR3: CASSPSPSGGPFTYNEQFF. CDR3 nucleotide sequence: TGTGCCAGCTCTCCTTCGCCTAGCGGGGGACCGTTCACCTACAATGAGCAGTTCTTC.

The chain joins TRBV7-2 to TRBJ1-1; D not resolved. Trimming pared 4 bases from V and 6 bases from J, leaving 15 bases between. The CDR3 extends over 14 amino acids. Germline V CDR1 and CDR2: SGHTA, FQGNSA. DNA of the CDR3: TGTGCCAGCAGCTCCCAGCCGAATCTTTCTGAAGCTTTCTTT. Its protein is CASSSQPNLSEAFF.

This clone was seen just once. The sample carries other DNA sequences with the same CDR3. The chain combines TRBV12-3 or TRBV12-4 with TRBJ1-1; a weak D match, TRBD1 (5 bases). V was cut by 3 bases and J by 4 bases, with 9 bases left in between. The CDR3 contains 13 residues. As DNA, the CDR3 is TGTGCCAGCAGTTTGGGGGGGGGCACTGAAGCTTTCTTT. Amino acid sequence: CASSLGGGTEAFF.

The CDR3 sequence is CASSLRRLGRTNEKLFF. Written as DNA, the CDR3 is TGTGCCAGCAGCTTAAGGAGACTGGGGAGAACTAATGAAAAACTGTTTTTT. This rearrangement joins TRBV7-6 to TRBJ1-4; no definite D call. Germline V gene data show CDR1 as SGHVS and CDR2 as FNYEAQ. V lost 2 bases and J lost 1, with 14 bases in between. CDR3 length: 17 amino acids.

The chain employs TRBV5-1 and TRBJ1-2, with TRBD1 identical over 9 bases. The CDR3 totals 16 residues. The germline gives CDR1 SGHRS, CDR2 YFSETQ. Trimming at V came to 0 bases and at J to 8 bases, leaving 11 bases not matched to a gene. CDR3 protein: CASSLGTGTGSDGYTF. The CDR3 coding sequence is TGCGCCAGCAGCTTGGGGACCGGGACAGGGAGCGACGGCTACACCTTC.

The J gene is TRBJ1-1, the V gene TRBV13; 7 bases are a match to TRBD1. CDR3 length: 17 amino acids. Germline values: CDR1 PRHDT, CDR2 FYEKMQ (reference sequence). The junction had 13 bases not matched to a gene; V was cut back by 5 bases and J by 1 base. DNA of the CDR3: TGTGCCAGCAGCCCTCTGGGGCAGGGGGTACGGAACACTGAAGCTTTCTTT. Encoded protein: CASSPLGQGVRNTEAFF.

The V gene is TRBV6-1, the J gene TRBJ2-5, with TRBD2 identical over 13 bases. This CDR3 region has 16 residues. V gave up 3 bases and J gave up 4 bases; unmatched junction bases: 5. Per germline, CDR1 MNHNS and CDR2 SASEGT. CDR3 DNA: TGTGCCAGCAGTGACCCGGGACTAGCGGGAACAGAGACCCAGTACTTC. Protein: CASSDPGLAGTETQYF.

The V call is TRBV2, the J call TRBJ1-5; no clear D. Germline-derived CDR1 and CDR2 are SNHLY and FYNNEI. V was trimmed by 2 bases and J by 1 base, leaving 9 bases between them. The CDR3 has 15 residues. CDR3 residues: CASSESSGSNQPQHF. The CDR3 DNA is TGTGCCAGCAGTGAAAGCTCGGGAAGCAATCAGCCCCAGCATTTT.

CDR3: CATRPGLNYGYTF. CDR3 coding DNA: TGTGCCACCCGCCCTGGTCTGAACTATGGCTACACCTTC. The chain links TRBV6-5 to TRBJ1-2, with D unresolved. Deletions cut 10 bases from V and 2 bases from J, with 14 bases between. Looked up from germline, CDR1 is MNHEY and CDR2 is SVGAGI. This CDR3 is 13 amino acids long.

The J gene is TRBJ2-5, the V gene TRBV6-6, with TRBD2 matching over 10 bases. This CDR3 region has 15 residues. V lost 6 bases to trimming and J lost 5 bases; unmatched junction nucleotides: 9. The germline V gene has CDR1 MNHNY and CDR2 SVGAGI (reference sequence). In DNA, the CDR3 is TGTGCCAGCAGCTGGAGTAGCGGGAGGCCGGAGACCCAGTACTTC. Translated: CASSWSSGRPETQYF.

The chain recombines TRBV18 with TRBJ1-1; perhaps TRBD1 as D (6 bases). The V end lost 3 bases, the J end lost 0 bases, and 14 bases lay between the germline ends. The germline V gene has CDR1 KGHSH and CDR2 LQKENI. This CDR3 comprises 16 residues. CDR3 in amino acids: CASSPLQGVVNTEAFF. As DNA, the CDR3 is TGTGCCAGCTCACCTTTACAGGGAGTGGTGAACACTGAAGCTTTCTTT. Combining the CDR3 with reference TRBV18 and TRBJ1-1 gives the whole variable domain NAGVMQNPRHLVRRRGQEARLRCSPMKGHSHVYWYRQLPEEGLKFMVYLQKENIIDESGMPKERFSAEFPKEGPSILRIQQVVRGDSAAYFCASSPLQGVVNTEAFFGQGTRLTVV.

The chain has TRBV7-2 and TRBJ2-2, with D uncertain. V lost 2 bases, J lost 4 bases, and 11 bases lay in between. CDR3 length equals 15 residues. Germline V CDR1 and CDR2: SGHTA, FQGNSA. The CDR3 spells CASSLRVGGTGELFF. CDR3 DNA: TGTGCCAGCAGCTTACGTGTGGGCGGCACCGGGGAGCTGTTTTTT.

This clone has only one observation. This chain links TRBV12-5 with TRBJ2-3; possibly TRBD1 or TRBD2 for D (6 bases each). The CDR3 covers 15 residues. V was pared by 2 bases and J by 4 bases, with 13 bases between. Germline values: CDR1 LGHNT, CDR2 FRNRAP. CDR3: CASGLLGGAADTQYF. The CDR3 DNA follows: TGTGCTAGTGGTTTGTTGGGGGGCGCGGCAGATACGCAGTATTTT.

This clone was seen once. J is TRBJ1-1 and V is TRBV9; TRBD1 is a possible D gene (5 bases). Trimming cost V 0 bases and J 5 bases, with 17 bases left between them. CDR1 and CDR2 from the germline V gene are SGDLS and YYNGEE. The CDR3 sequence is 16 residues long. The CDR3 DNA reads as TGTGCCAGCAGCGTAGTCTCAGGGCCTAGGCAAACTGAAGCTTTCTTT. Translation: CASSVVSGPRQTEAFF.